This T cell receptor (beta chain) was captured in a study of Ad26.COV2.S vaccination and SARS-CoV-2 variants. Study-level information: A participant enrolled in the COV1001 Ad26.COV2.S trial arm provided the sample.

Sample treatment: over 15 received Ad26.COV2.S at low or high dose, single or two shots; about 5 received placebo; per-sample allocation not given. Day 63 after the first vaccine or placebo injection was the time point for sampling. Measured with immunoSEQ multiplex PCR; TCRdb has only the in-frame clones, and not every one. This sample has about 440,000 clones, with 90% found just once. CDR1 and CDR2 from the germline V gene are SGHKS and YYEKEE (reference sequence). V gave up 5 bases and J gave up 7 bases, with 19 bases separating them. The CDR3 length is 15 residues. The chain couples TRBV5-5 to TRBJ2-1; D not resolved. The receptor comes from a person between 18 and 60 years old who received the Ad26.COV2.S COVID-19 vaccine or a placebo. Sequenced here: peripheral blood, sampled in a trial of Ad26.COV2.S vaccine versus placebo. This CDR3 reads CASRIQTGVWNEQFF. DNA for the CDR3: TGTGCCAGCAGGATACAGACTGGGGTGTGGAATGAGCAGTTCTTC. The entire variable domain, with the rest obtained from reference TRBV5-5 and TRBJ2-1, is as follows: DAGVTQSPTHLIKTRGQQVTLRCSPISGHKSVSWYQQVLGQGPQFIFQYYEKEERGRGNFPDRFSARQFPNYSSELNVNALLLGDSALYLCASRIQTGVWNEQFFGPGTRLTVL.